These 22 T cell receptor beta chains were all obtained from the same sample, sequenced in a study of cytomegalovirus exposure and HLA in healthy donors. It was with 60 Vbeta and 13 Jbeta primers that the PCR ran. Clones were sequenced by immunoSEQ multiplex PCR, and TCRdb holds only the in-frame ones, with some missing. The table lists 150,000 or so clones, over 60% of them singletons. Input material: PBMCs. The receptors were gathered from a middle-aged woman in good health and CMV-seronegative.

V is TRBV7-2 and J is TRBJ2-7, with D possibly TRBD1 on 6 matching bases. V gave up 1 base and J gave up 0 bases, with 16 bases separating them. There are 17 residues in the CDR3. CDR1 is SGHTA and CDR2 is FQGNSA in the germline V gene. CDR3 DNA sequence: TGTGCCAGCAGCTTAGTCGGTGGGTGGACAGCCTCCTACGAGCAGTACTTC. Protein product: CASSLVGGWTASYEQYF.

The genes are TRBV2 and TRBJ1-5; 8 bases align to TRBD1. The junction had 10 bases not matched to a gene; V was cut back by 4 bases and J by 8 bases. CDR1 is SNHLY, CDR2 FYNNEI, per germline. The CDR3 runs 15 residues. DNA for the CDR3: TGTGCCAGCAGTGCAATTCTGACAGGGGACAAGCCCCAGCATTTT. Translating it yields CASSAILTGDKPQHF.

The chain couples TRBV29-1 to TRBJ2-1, with 8 bases aligning to TRBD2. This CDR3 region has 14 residues. Germline values: CDR1 SQVTM, CDR2 ANQGSEA. J was trimmed by 6 bases and V by 4 bases; bases with no gene match: 8. This CDR3 is CSVGGTSGSNEQFF. The CDR3 nucleotides are TGCAGCGTTGGAGGAACTAGCGGATCCAATGAGCAGTTCTTC.

The chain links TRBV25-1 to TRBJ1-6; D call uncertain. This CDR3 comprises 16 residues. Per the germline V gene, CDR1 is MGHDK and CDR2 is SYGVNS. V lost 2 bases and J lost 6, with 14 bases in between. CDR3 residues: CASSELHSLPNSPLHF. The CDR3 DNA is TGTGCCAGCAGTGAACTACACAGTTTACCTAATTCACCCCTCCACTTT.

This sequence joins TRBV4-1 and TRBJ1-1, with 7 bases that match TRBD1. V lost 2 bases, J lost 6 bases, and 9 bases stayed unmatched. The germline V gene encodes CDR1 MGHRA and CDR2 YSYEKL. CDR3 size: 15 residues. CDR3 nucleotide sequence: TGCGCCAGCAGCCAAAATACAGGGGCGAGAGCTGAAGCTTTCTTT. Amino acids: CASSQNTGARAEAFF.

V and J are TRBV25-1 and TRBJ2-7; 10 bases line up with TRBD2. This CDR3 is built from 16 residues. V gave up 1 base and J gave up 2 bases; unmatched junction bases: 5. The germline V gene encodes CDR1 MGHDK and CDR2 SYGVNS. The CDR3 bases are TGTGCCAGCAGTGAATTTATAGCGGGGGGACCCTACGAGCAGTACTTC. Protein sequence: CASSEFIAGGPYEQYF.

V usage is TRBV5-1 and J usage is TRBJ2-5, with 7 bases identical to TRBD1. After removal of 3 bases from V and 1 base from J, the junction contained 6 bases not matched to a gene. CDR3 length equals 15 residues. Germline CDR1 is SGHRS and CDR2 is YFSETQ. CDR3: CASSSTGAPQETQYF. DNA of the CDR3: TGCGCCAGCAGCTCCACAGGGGCCCCCCAAGAGACCCAGTACTTC.

V and J are TRBV19 and TRBJ2-4; D is unclear. The CDR3 extends over 14 amino acids. The germline V gene has CDR1 LNHDA and CDR2 SQIVND (reference sequence). Trimming left V 1 base short and J 6 bases short, with 10 bases between. The chain's CDR3 is CASSIVSQRNIQYF. CDR3 bases: TGTGCCAGTAGTATAGTTTCACAGAGAAACATTCAGTACTTC.

The V gene is TRBV5-5, the J gene TRBJ2-3; possibly TRBD2 for D (6 bases). The CDR3 sequence is 11 residues long. The V end lost 2 bases, the J end lost 10 bases, and 8 bases lay between the germline ends. The germline V gene has CDR1 SGHKS and CDR2 YYEKEE (reference sequence). As DNA, the CDR3 is TGTGCCAGCAGCTTACCGGGGGCGCAGTATTTT. It codes for CASSLPGAQYF. Looking up the rest from reference TRBV5-5 and TRBJ2-3 gives the full variable domain: DAGVTQSPTHLIKTRGQQVTLRCSPISGHKSVSWYQQVLGQGPQFIFQYYEKEERGRGNFPDRFSARQFPNYSSELNVNALLLGDSALYLCASSLPGAQYFGPGTRLTVL.

This chain connects TRBV6-5 to TRBJ2-3, with D maybe TRBD2 (6 bases). This CDR3 is built from 13 residues. Germline V CDR1 and CDR2: MNHEY, SVGAGI. V shed 7 bases and J shed 5 bases, with 13 bases lying between them. CDR3 sequence: CASKGGDRDTQYF. DNA of the CDR3: TGTGCCAGCAAGGGCGGGGACCGAGATACGCAGTATTTT.

The rearrangement uses TRBV7-9 and TRBJ1-2; TRBD1 is a possible D gene (5 bases). Germline lookup yields CDR1 SEHNR and CDR2 FQNEAQ (reference sequence). V lost 2 bases to trimming and J lost 5 bases, with 15 bases between them. The CDR3 consists of 15 residues. Here the CDR3 DNA reads TGTGCCAGCAGCTTAAATAGCGGGACGGCATATGGCTACACCTTC. Protein sequence: CASSLNSGTAYGYTF.

The rearrangement joins TRBV6-6 to TRBJ1-5; a possible D gene is TRBD1 (5 bases). V lost 2 bases and J 2 bases, leaving 7 bases between the germline ends. In germline, CDR1 is MNHNY, CDR2 SVGAGI (reference sequence). This CDR3 is built from 14 residues. In DNA, the CDR3 is TGTGCCAGCAGTTACAGGGGTGGCAATCAGCCCCAGCATTTT. This codes for CASSYRGGNQPQHF.

V and J are TRBV27 and TRBJ2-5; D not resolved. CDR3 length: 13 amino acids. Germline loops: CDR1 MNHEY, CDR2 SMNVEV (reference sequence). V lost 3 bases and J 0 bases, leaving 5 bases between the germline ends. The CDR3 sequence is CASSFKYQETQYF. Written as DNA, the CDR3 is TGTGCCAGCAGTTTCAAATACCAAGAGACCCAGTACTTC.

In DNA form, the CDR3 reads TGTGCCAGCAGCTTTTCCCCTAAGGAGACCCAGTACTTC. This sequence encodes CASSFSPKETQYF. The rearrangement uses TRBV5-5 and TRBJ2-5; D not resolved. CDR3 length: 13 amino acids. CDR1 and CDR2 from the germline V gene are SGHKS and YYEKEE (reference sequence). The V gene lost 2 bases and the J gene lost 5 bases, with 10 bases spanning the gap.

This clone was detected only a few times. The rearrangement links TRBV19 to TRBJ2-5; D is uncertain. The CDR3 consists of 13 residues. V gave up 3 bases and J gave up 5 bases, with 10 bases separating them. Germline values: CDR1 LNHDA, CDR2 SQIVND (reference sequence). The CDR3 loop is CASSMVSSETQYF. The CDR3 nucleotides read TGTGCCAGTAGTATGGTTAGCAGTGAGACCCAGTACTTC.

This clone was seen once. This sequence joins TRBV2 and TRBJ2-7; unclear D gene. V was trimmed by 7 bases and J by 2 bases, leaving 15 bases between them. Per the germline V gene, CDR1 is SNHLY and CDR2 is FYNNEI. The length of the CDR3 is 14 residues. The CDR3 bases are TGTGCCAGCAACCGCGAGCTGCTCACCTACGAGCAGTACTTC. It encodes CASNRELLTYEQYF.

The chain links TRBV5-1 to TRBJ2-2; 8 nucleotides align to TRBD1. J lost 6 bases, V lost 8 bases, and 9 bases had no gene match. The CDR3 is 14 amino acids. Germline assignment: CDR1 SGHRS and CDR2 YFSETQ. The CDR3 sequence: CASHQQGVAGELFF. CDR3 DNA sequence: TGCGCCAGTCACCAACAGGGGGTGGCCGGGGAGCTGTTTTTT.

This clone was observed a single time. The rearrangement joins TRBV23-1 to TRBJ2-5; tentatively, D is TRBD1 (6 bases). TRBV23-1 counts as an open reading frame of uncertain function. There are 15 residues in the CDR3. Trimming left V 2 bases short and J 2 bases short, with 12 bases between. The CDR3 nucleotides read TGCGCCAGCAGTCAACGCAGGGGTGCTCAAGAGACCCAGTACTTC. It is translated as CASSQRRGAQETQYF.

The genes are TRBV6-4 and TRBJ2-1; 9 bases agree with TRBD2. Per the germline V gene, CDR1 is MRHNA and CDR2 is SNTAGT. V shed 4 bases, J shed 12 bases, and the junction held 22 bases outside the gene matches. The CDR3 is 18 residues long. The CDR3 DNA follows: TGTGCCAGCAGTGGAACCGGGACCCCACTAGCGGGTATCGAAGGGCAGTTCTTC. It is translated as CASSGTGTPLAGIEGQFF.

CDR3 protein: CASSLSGGGEAFF. CDR3 DNA sequence: TGTGCCAGCAGTTTATCGGGCGGGGGTGAAGCTTTCTTT. The V call is TRBV27, the J call TRBJ1-1, with D perhaps matching TRBD1 (5 bases). The germline V and J ends were trimmed by 0 bases and 7 bases, with 9 bases remaining between them. This CDR3 is 13 amino acids long. CDR1 MNHEY and CDR2 SMNVEV come from the germline V gene (reference sequence).

The chain uses TRBV19 and TRBJ2-7; D may be TRBD1 (6 bases). The CDR3 consists of 15 residues. The germline CDR1 and CDR2 sequences are LNHDA and SQIVND (reference sequence). V gave up 3 bases and J gave up 0 bases, with 12 bases separating them. The CDR3 sequence: CASSINQGSSYEQYF. The CDR3 nucleotides read TGTGCCAGTAGTATCAACCAGGGGAGCTCCTACGAGCAGTACTTC.

This CDR3 is CASSLAGTGVQFF. The CDR3 DNA reads TGTGCCAGCAGCTTGGCCGGGACAGGGGTGCAGTTCTTC. The chain has TRBV5-4 and TRBJ2-1; 10 positions agree with TRBD1. Per germline, CDR1 SGHNT and CDR2 YYREEE (reference sequence). The CDR3 has 13 amino acids. V lost 0 bases, J lost 12 bases, and 3 bases stayed unmatched.